The 3 T cell receptor beta chains presented below share a single source sample, sequenced in a study of T-cell memory formation after mild COVID-19. TCRdb passed the 5' RACE reads through MiXCR, listing each CDR3 protein once. The sample records about 440,000 distinct CDR3 sequences, 15% to 25% being singletons. Material: PBMCs or a T cell subset sorted from them (not recorded which). The origin of the receptors is an adult woman who had mild COVID-19 (a few samples of this study predate the infection). Cell type and time point are not known.

The chain combines TRBV9 with TRBJ2-7; TRBD2 matches 12 bases. CDR3 size: 15 residues. The germline V gene has CDR1 SGDLS and CDR2 YYNGEE. V dropped 0 bases and J dropped 4; count of bases not matched to a gene: 2. The CDR3 region is CASSVGTSGVYEQYF. The CDR3 coding sequence is TGTGCCAGCAGCGTAGGGACTAGCGGGGTTTACGAGCAGTACTTC.

This clonotype came up a few times. The chain uses TRBV11-3 and TRBJ2-1, with a possible D match to TRBD1 (5 bases). The V gene's germline CDR1 is SGHNT and CDR2 YENEEA. Trimming took off 6 bases at V and 2 bases at J, with 11 bases between the two ends. The CDR3 is 14 amino acids. In DNA form, the CDR3 reads TGTGCCAGCAGAACAGGTGGAACCTACAATGAGCAGTTCTTC. It translates to CASRTGGTYNEQFF.

At least ten counts were recorded for this clonotype. The chain combines TRBV25-1 with TRBJ2-6, with a possible D match to TRBD2 (7 bases). Germline V gene data show CDR1 as MGHDK and CDR2 as SYGVNS. Trimming took 4 bases from V and 1 from J, leaving 14 bases between them. CDR3 length: 17 amino acids. The DNA for the CDR3 is TGTGCCAGCAGTGGGCTAGGGGGGGAATCTGGGGCCAACGTCCTGACTTTC. This codes for CASSGLGGESGANVLTF.